This T cell receptor beta chain is from a study of beta chain features in type 1 diabetes. The CDR3 contains 13 residues. Germline V gives CDR1 SEHNR, CDR2 FQNEAQ (reference sequence). V was pared by 2 bases and J by 4 bases, with 8 bases between. The study reverse transcribed the entire isolated RNA, so it sequenced expressed TCRB transcripts. The table came from immunoSEQ multiplex PCR; TCRdb's copy has only in-frame clones and leaves some out. Of roughly 610,000 clones in the sample, roughly 16% were seen once. Study-level points and caveats: When cDNA is sequenced, cells with high TCR expression could be over-represented. All four CD4+ subsets of Type 1 diabetes patients contained TCRB CDR3s that were moderately but significantly shorter. Comparison showed that naive, central memory and Treg TCRB repertoires appeared more similar among patients than among healthy donors. PCR might favor shorter templates, equally in patients and controls.

Comment on this clone: What it binds is unknown.

The sample taken for sequencing was naive CD4+ T cells from blood. The chain has TRBV7-9 and TRBJ1-2; perhaps TRBD1 as D (6 bases). The TCR was taken from a man aged 18 to 35 in good health. The CDR3, as DNA: TGTGCCAGCAGCTTACGGGACACCTATGGCTACACCTTC. This codes for CASSLRDTYGYTF.